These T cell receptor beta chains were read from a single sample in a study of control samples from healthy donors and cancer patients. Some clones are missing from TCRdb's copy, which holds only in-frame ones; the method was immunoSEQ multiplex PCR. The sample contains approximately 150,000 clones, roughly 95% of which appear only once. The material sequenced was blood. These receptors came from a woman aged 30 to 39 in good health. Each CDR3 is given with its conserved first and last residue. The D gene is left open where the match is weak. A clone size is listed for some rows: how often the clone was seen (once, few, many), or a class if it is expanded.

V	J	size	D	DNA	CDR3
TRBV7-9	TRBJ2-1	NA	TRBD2	TGTGCCAGCAGCTTAGCGCTAGCGGAAAGCAATGAGCAGTTCTTC	CASSLALAESNEQFF
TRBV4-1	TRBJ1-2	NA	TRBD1	TGCGCCAGCAGCCAAGATCTGACAGGGTACTATGGCTACACCTTC	CASSQDLTGYYGYTF
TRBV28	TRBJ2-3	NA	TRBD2	TGTGCCAGCACCGGGCGGGAGGGCCGATCGGATACGCAGTATTTT	CASTGREGRSDTQYF
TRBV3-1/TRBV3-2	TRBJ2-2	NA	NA	TGTGCCAGCAGCCTCTCGGGGGTCGGGGAGCTGTTTTTT	CASSLSGVGELFF
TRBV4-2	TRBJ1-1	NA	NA	TGTGCCAGCAGCCAATGGTACGGGAACACTGAAGCTTTTTTT	CASSQWYGNTEAFF
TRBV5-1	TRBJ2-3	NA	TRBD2	TGCGCCAGCAGCCCTGGCGGTGGAGCGGGGTACACAGATACGCAGTATTTT	CASSPGGGAGYTDTQYF
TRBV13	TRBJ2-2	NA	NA	TGTGCCAGCAGCAAAGAGGGACGGTGGGATTTCGCGAACACCGGGGAGCTGTTTTTT	CASSKEGRWDFANTGELFF
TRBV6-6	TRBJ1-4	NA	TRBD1	TGTGCCAGCAGTTATGTTAGGGGGCCGAATGAAAAACTGTTTTTT	CASSYVRGPNEKLFF
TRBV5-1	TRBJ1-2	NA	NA	TGCGCCAGCAGTTACAGGTCCTATGGCTACACCTTC	CASSYRSYGYTF
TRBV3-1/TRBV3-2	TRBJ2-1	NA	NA	TGTGCCAGCAGCCAAGAAGCTAGCCTAGAGGAGCAGTTCTTC	CASSQEASLEEQFF
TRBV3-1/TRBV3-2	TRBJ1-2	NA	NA	TGTGCCAGCAGCCCCGATAGAGGACCGTTGTACTATGGCTACACCTTC	CASSPDRGPLYYGYTF
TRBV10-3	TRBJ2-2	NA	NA	TGTGCCATCAGTGAGGGCGACACCGGGGAGCTGTTTTTT	CAISEGDTGELFF
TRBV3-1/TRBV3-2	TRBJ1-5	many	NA	TGTGCCAGCAGCCAAGGGCGGGATCAGCCCCAGCATTTT	CASSQGRDQPQHF
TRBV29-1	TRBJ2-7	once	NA	TGCAGCTTACTTATAAACTACGAGCAGTACTTC	CSLLINYEQYF
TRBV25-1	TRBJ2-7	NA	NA	TGTGCCAGCAGTGAATCGGTCTGGAGGGGTAACGAGCAGTACTTC	CASSESVWRGNEQYF
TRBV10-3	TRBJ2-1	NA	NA	TGTGCCATCAGTGATGGGTCGACCTGGGACAATGAGCAGTTCTTC	CAISDGSTWDNEQFF
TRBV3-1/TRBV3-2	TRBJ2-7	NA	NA	TGTGCCAGCAGCCAAGTTGAATCCGCGTCCGAGCAGTACTTC	CASSQVESASEQYF
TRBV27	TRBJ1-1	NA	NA	TGTGCCAGCAGTTTGGTAGGGAACACTGAAGCTTTCTTT	CASSLVGNTEAFF
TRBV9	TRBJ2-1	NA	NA	TGTGCCAGCAGCGCTACGGCCAATGAGCAGTTCTTC	CASSATANEQFF
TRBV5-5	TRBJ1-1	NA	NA	TGTGCCAGCACCGAGGTAGGGATGGCTTTCTTT	CASTEVGMAFF
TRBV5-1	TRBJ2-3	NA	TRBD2	TGCGCCAGCAGCTTGGTGACGGGAGGGCCAATCCCCACAGATACGCAGTATTTT	CASSLVTGGPIPTDTQYF
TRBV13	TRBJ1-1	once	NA	TGTGCCAGCAGCTTTTGGACAGAGAACACTGAAGCTTTCTTT	CASSFWTENTEAFF
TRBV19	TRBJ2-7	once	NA	TGTGCCAGTAAGTCTACCAGGTCCTACGAGCAGTACTTC	CASKSTRSYEQYF
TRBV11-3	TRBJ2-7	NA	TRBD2	TGTGCCAGCAGCTTAGATGGACTAGCGGGTCGCGAGCAGTACTTC	CASSLDGLAGREQYF
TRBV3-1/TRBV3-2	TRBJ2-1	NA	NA	TGTGCCAGCAGCCAAACAAACAGCTACAATGAGCAGTTCTTC	CASSQTNSYNEQFF
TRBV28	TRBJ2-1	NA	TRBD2	TGTGCCAGCAGTCCTTCTAGCGGGGGGGGCCCCCAGGAGCAGTTCTTC	CASSPSSGGGPQEQFF
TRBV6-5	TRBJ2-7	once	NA	TGTGCCAGCACAAGGGCTAGCTCCTACGAGCAGTACTTC	CASTRASSYEQYF
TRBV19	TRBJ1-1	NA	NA	TGTGCCAGTAGTATAAGGAAGGACACTGAAGCTTTCTTT	CASSIRKDTEAFF
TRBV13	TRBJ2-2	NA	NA	TGTGCCAGCAGTCTAAAGCCCACCGGGGAGCTGTTTTTT	CASSLKPTGELFF
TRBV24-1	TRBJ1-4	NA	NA	TGTGCCACCAGTTACCCTATTCGTAGTGAAAAACTGTTTTTT	CATSYPIRSEKLFF
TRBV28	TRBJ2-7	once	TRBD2	TGTGCCAGCAGTTTATGGGCTAGCGGGAGGACGGGCTACGAGCAGTACTTC	CASSLWASGRTGYEQYF
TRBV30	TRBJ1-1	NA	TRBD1	TGTGCCTGGAGTGTGAGTCAGGGGGCGGGTACTGAAGCTTTCTTT	CAWSVSQGAGTEAFF
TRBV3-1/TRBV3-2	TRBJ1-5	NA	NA	TGTGCCAGCAGCCCGACAGGAGGGAGCAATCAGCCCCAGCATTTT	CASSPTGGSNQPQHF
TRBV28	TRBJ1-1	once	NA	TGTGCCAGCAGTTTAGTCCCAGAGCTCATGAACACTGAAGCTTTCTTT	CASSLVPELMNTEAFF
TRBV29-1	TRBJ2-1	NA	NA	TGCAGCGTTTCAGGATTTTACAATGAGCAGTTCTTC	CSVSGFYNEQFF
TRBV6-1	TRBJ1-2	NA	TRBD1	TGTGCCAGCAGTGACGGGACAGGGTTTTATGGCTACACCTTC	CASSDGTGFYGYTF
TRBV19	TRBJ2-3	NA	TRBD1	TGTGCCAGTAGTACGACAGGGGTGGAGGCCGATACGCAGTATTTT	CASSTTGVEADTQYF
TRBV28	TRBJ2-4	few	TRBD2	TGTGCCAGTTTCCCGGGGGGGCTATGGTCCCCAACCAAAAACATTCAGTACTTC	CASFPGGLWSPTKNIQYF
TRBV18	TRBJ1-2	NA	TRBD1	TGTGCCAGCTCACCGACAGGGAGCGTCCATGGCTACACCTTC	CASSPTGSVHGYTF
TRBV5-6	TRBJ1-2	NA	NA	TGTGCCAGCAGCTTGGGGTCCCTCGGCTACACCTTC	CASSLGSLGYTF
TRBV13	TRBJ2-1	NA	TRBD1	TGTGCCAGCAGCTTAGGGGGACAGGGGGCCAAGAATGAGCAGTTCTTC	CASSLGGQGAKNEQFF
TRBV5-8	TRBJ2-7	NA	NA	TGTGCCAGCAGCCTGGCCTACGAGCAGTACTTC	CASSLAYEQYF
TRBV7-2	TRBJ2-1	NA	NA	TGTGCCAGCAGCTTAGATAGCGGTTCCCCTAGCTCCTACAATGAGCAGTTCTTC	CASSLDSGSPSSYNEQFF
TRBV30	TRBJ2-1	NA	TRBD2	TGTGCCTGGAGTGCCCGAGGTGTTAGCGGGAGGCCGAATGAGCAGTTCTTC	CAWSARGVSGRPNEQFF
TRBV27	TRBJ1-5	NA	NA	TGTGCCACCCCCGGGTTGGGAGGGCCCCAGCATTTT	CATPGLGGPQHF
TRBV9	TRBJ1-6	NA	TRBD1	TGTGCCAGCAGCGTCCGGGACAGGGAAGGGAATTCACCCCTCCACTTT	CASSVRDREGNSPLHF
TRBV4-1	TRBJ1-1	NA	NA	TGCGCCAGCAGCCAAGGGTTAGGGGTACCGAACACTGAAGCTTTCTTT	CASSQGLGVPNTEAFF
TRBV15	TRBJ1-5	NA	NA	TGTGCCACCAGCAGAGAGGACGGGGGGCTTCCAATGCCCCAGCATTTT	CATSREDGGLPMPQHF
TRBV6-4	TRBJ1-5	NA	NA	TGTGCCAGCAGTGACTCGTATACTCGACAGCCCCAGCATTTT	CASSDSYTRQPQHF
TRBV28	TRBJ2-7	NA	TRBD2	TGTGCCAGCAGTTTTCAGGCGGGAGGGAACGACGAGCAGTACTTC	CASSFQAGGNDEQYF
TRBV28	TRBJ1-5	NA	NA	TGTGCCAGCATAGGGGCAGGGGAAGCGTGGAATCAGCCCCAGCATTTT	CASIGAGEAWNQPQHF
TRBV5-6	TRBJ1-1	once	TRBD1	TGTGCCAGCAGCTCGCTAACAGGGGAAACTTTCTTT	CASSSLTGETFF
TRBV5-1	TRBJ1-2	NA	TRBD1	TGCGCCAGCAGCTTGGGGGGCCGGGACAGGGGCGACTATGGCTACACCTTC	CASSLGGRDRGDYGYTF
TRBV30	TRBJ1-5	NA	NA	TGTGCCTGGAGTGCTCAGTCCAATCAGCCCCAGCATTTT	CAWSAQSNQPQHF
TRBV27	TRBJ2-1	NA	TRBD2	TGTGCCAGCAGCCCCGGACTAGCGCAAACTACGAGCTCCTACAATGAGCAGTTCTTC	CASSPGLAQTTSSYNEQFF
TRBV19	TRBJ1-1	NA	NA	TGTGCCAGTAGTATGATCCCCACTGAAGCTTTCTTT	CASSMIPTEAFF
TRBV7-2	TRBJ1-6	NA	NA	TGTGCCAGCAGCACCGGACAGATGGATTCACCCCTCCACTTT	CASSTGQMDSPLHF
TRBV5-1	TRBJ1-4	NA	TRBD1	TGCGCCAGCAGCTTGGGGACAGGGTTTAATGAAAAACTGTTTTTT	CASSLGTGFNEKLFF